A selection of T cell receptor beta chains follows, all from one sample in a study of beta chain features in type 1 diabetes. Libraries were prepared by immunoSEQ multiplex PCR; TCRdb keeps only in-frame clonotypes and omits some of them. The data contain fewer than 350,000 clones, 15% of them singletons. The specimen sequenced was naive CD4+ T cells from blood. The receptors stem from a man aged 18 to 35 with type 1 diabetes. CDR3s include the opening cysteine and the closing phenylalanine or tryptophan. The D gene is left open where the match is weak. The listing skips clone size in some rows; elsewhere it reads once, few, many or a size class.

J: TRBJ2-2; D: .; V: TRBV21-1; size: .; CDR3: CAAVNGGSNTGELFF; DNA: TGTGCCGCGGTGAACGGGGGGTCGAACACCGGGGAGCTGTTTTTT
J: TRBJ2-3; D: TRBD2; V: TRBV5-1; size: once; CDR3: CASSFAGDGGDTQYF; DNA: TGCGCCAGCAGCTTTGCGGGAGACGGCGGAGATACGCAGTATTTT
J: TRBJ1-2; D: .; V: TRBV7-6; size: .; CDR3: CASSDGANYGYTF; DNA: TGTGCCAGCTCGGACGGGGCTAACTATGGCTACACCTTC
J: TRBJ2-7; D: .; V: TRBV6-5; size: few; CDR3: CASSSSYSYEQYF; DNA: TGTGCCAGCAGTTCCTCGTACAGCTACGAGCAGTACTTC
J: TRBJ1-2; D: .; V: TRBV6-6; size: few; CDR3: CASSYRAGIPNYGYTF; DNA: TGTGCCAGCAGTTACCGAGCAGGGATCCCAAACTATGGCTACACCTTC
J: TRBJ2-7; D: .; V: TRBV6-5; size: few; CDR3: CASSYRRDPIYEQYF; DNA: TGTGCCAGCAGTTACCGCAGGGATCCCATCTACGAGCAGTACTTC
J: TRBJ2-7; D: TRBD1; V: TRBV11-2; size: .; CDR3: CASSPLSGTGYEQYF; DNA: TGTGCCAGCAGCCCGCTTTCCGGGACAGGGTACGAGCAGTACTTC
J: TRBJ2-1; D: .; V: TRBV5-6; size: .; CDR3: CASSYRDLSEQFF; DNA: TGTGCCAGCAGCTATAGAGATTTGAGTGAGCAGTTCTTC
J: TRBJ1-2; D: TRBD1; V: TRBV5-1; size: few; CDR3: CASSLGQGNGYTF; DNA: TGCGCCAGCAGCTTGGGACAGGGAAATGGCTACACCTTC
J: TRBJ2-3; D: .; V: TRBV4-1; size: few; CDR3: CASSHLDSRTQYF; DNA: TGCGCCAGCAGCCACCTGGACTCAAGGACGCAGTATTTT
J: TRBJ1-1; D: .; V: TRBV14; size: few; CDR3: CASSQDNWTEAFF; DNA: TGTGCCAGCAGCCAAGACAACTGGACTGAAGCTTTCTTT
J: TRBJ2-2; D: TRBD2; V: TRBV29-1; size: few; CDR3: CSVRGARLAGTGELFF; DNA: TGCAGCGTTAGAGGCGCCAGACTAGCAGGGACCGGGGAGCTGTTTTTT
J: TRBJ2-7; D: .; V: TRBV7-9; size: few; CDR3: CASSPHIAAEQYF; DNA: TGTGCCAGCAGCCCGCACATAGCCGCCGAGCAGTACTTC
J: TRBJ1-2; D: .; V: TRBV7-2; size: .; CDR3: CASTPYYGYTF; DNA: TGTGCCAGCACCCCCTACTATGGCTACACCTTC
J: TRBJ1-1; D: TRBD1; V: TRBV7-2; size: few; CDR3: CASSLHPGQENTEAFF; DNA: TGTGCCAGCAGCTTACATCCGGGACAGGAGAACACTGAAGCTTTCTTT
J: TRBJ1-5; D: TRBD1; V: TRBV2; size: .; CDR3: CASSVTGTGINQPQHF; DNA: TGTGCCAGCAGTGTAACTGGGACAGGGATCAATCAGCCCCAGCATTTT
J: TRBJ1-2; D: .; V: TRBV29-1; size: few; CDR3: CSVVGGDYGYTF; DNA: TGCAGCGTTGTCGGCGGAGACTATGGCTACACCTTC
J: TRBJ1-3; D: .; V: TRBV28; size: .; CDR3: CASSGNTIYF; DNA: TGTGCCAGTAGCGGAAACACCATATATTTT
J: TRBJ1-2; D: .; V: TRBV5-4; size: few; CDR3: CASSAPGQNSNYGYTF; DNA: TGTGCCAGCAGCGCCCCAGGACAGAACTCTAACTATGGCTACACCTTC
J: TRBJ2-5; D: .; V: TRBV29-1; size: .; CDR3: CSVAGQYQETQYF; DNA: TGCAGCGTTGCCGGACAGTACCAAGAGACCCAGTACTTC
J: TRBJ2-7; D: .; V: TRBV13; size: .; CDR3: CASSLGGLGEQYF; DNA: TGTGCCAGCAGCTTGGGGGGTTTGGGGGAGCAGTACTTC
J: TRBJ2-1; D: .; V: TRBV5-6; size: .; CDR3: CASSSLDRDNEQFF; DNA: TGTGCCAGCAGCTCTCTGGACAGAGACAATGAGCAGTTCTTC
J: TRBJ2-1; D: .; V: TRBV15; size: .; CDR3: CATSRLARDNEQFF; DNA: TGTGCCACCAGCAGATTGGCCCGGGACAATGAGCAGTTCTTC
J: TRBJ1-2; D: .; V: TRBV6-5; size: few; CDR3: CASSYRQGYGYTF; DNA: TGTGCCAGCAGTTACCGCCAGGGCTATGGCTACACCTTC
J: TRBJ1-1; D: TRBD1; V: TRBV5-1; size: few; CDR3: CASSLTGGANTEAFF; DNA: TGCGCCAGCAGCTTGACAGGGGGCGCGAACACTGAAGCTTTCTTT
J: TRBJ1-1; D: .; V: TRBV20-1; size: .; CDR3: CSARQNTEAFF; DNA: TGCAGTGCTAGACAGAACACTGAAGCTTTCTTT
J: TRBJ2-7; D: TRBD1; V: TRBV30; size: .; CDR3: CAFCRDRGYEQYF; DNA: TGTGCCTTCTGCCGGGACAGGGGCTACGAGCAGTACTTC
J: TRBJ2-1; D: .; V: TRBV19; size: few; CDR3: CASSGGGVLFNEQFF; DNA: TGTGCCAGTAGTGGTGGAGGTGTTTTGTTCAATGAGCAGTTCTTC
J: TRBJ2-7; D: .; V: TRBV19; size: few; CDR3: CASSKTASYEQYF; DNA: TGTGCCAGTAGTAAGACAGCCTCCTACGAGCAGTACTTC
J: TRBJ2-5; D: .; V: TRBV6-5; size: .; CDR3: CASSYSLAAPWTQYF; DNA: TGTGCCAGCAGTTACTCCCTAGCCGCTCCTTGGACCCAGTACTTC
J: TRBJ2-5; D: TRBD2; V: TRBV7-2; size: few; CDR3: CASSRTSGMQETQYF; DNA: TGTGCCAGCAGCCGGACTAGCGGGATGCAAGAGACCCAGTACTTC
J: TRBJ2-6; D: .; V: TRBV9; size: .; CDR3: CASSVAGAGANVLTF; DNA: TGTGCCAGCAGCGTAGCGGGGGCTGGGGCCAACGTCCTGACTTTC
J: TRBJ2-5; D: TRBD1; V: TRBV2; size: .; CDR3: CASSLRDRGTQYF; DNA: TGTGCCAGCAGCCTCCGGGACAGGGGGACCCAGTACTTC
J: TRBJ2-7; D: .; V: TRBV7-8; size: .; CDR3: CASSRPEMYYEQYF; DNA: TGTGCCAGCAGCCGACCGGAGATGTACTACGAGCAGTACTTC
J: TRBJ2-3; D: .; V: TRBV6-6; size: few; CDR3: CASRVASRTDTQYF; DNA: TGTGCCAGCAGAGTAGCTTCCCGCACAGATACGCAGTATTTT
J: TRBJ2-5; D: TRBD2; V: TRBV6-6; size: .; CDR3: CASSWGLAGQETQYF; DNA: TGTGCCAGCAGCTGGGGACTAGCGGGGCAAGAGACCCAGTACTTC
J: TRBJ2-1; D: TRBD2; V: TRBV30; size: .; CDR3: CAWSGAIAGGSYNEQFF; DNA: TGTGCCTGGAGCGGGGCGATAGCGGGAGGGTCCTACAATGAGCAGTTCTTC
J: TRBJ2-3; D: .; V: TRBV7-2; size: few; CDR3: CASSLNFGGVYTDTQYF; DNA: TGTGCCAGCAGCTTAAATTTCGGCGGGGTTTACACAGATACGCAGTATTTT
J: TRBJ2-5; D: .; V: TRBV21-1; size: .; CDR3: CASSKGEVFHIELAIQETQYF; DNA: TGTGCCAGCAGCAAAGGGGAGGTTTTTCACATAGAATTGGCGATCCAAGAGACCCAGTACTTC
J: TRBJ2-3; D: .; V: TRBV4-3; size: .; CDR3: CASSYTRGPTGDTQYF; DNA: TGCGCCAGCAGTTACACGCGGGGCCCAACCGGGGATACGCAGTATTTT
J: TRBJ2-3; D: TRBD2; V: TRBV10-3; size: few; CDR3: CAIASRGGTDTQYF; DNA: TGTGCCATCGCTAGCCGGGGGGGGACAGATACGCAGTATTTT
J: TRBJ2-3; D: .; V: TRBV30; size: .; CDR3: CAWGPQALDTQYF; DNA: TGTGCCTGGGGCCCTCAGGCCTTGGATACGCAGTATTTT
J: TRBJ2-3; D: .; V: TRBV4-1; size: few; CDR3: CASSEQPVTFSTDTQYF; DNA: TGCGCCAGCAGCGAGCAACCTGTAACTTTTAGCACAGATACGCAGTATTTT
J: TRBJ2-7; D: TRBD1; V: TRBV5-4; size: .; CDR3: CASSRGDRAGYEQYF; DNA: TGTGCCAGCAGCCGAGGGGACAGGGCAGGGTACGAGCAGTACTTC
J: TRBJ1-5; D: .; V: TRBV27; size: .; CDR3: CASSLIRGNQPQHF; DNA: TGTGCCAGCAGTTTAATACGGGGCAATCAGCCCCAGCATTTT
J: TRBJ2-4; D: .; V: TRBV29-1; size: .; CDR3: CSVNTGPAKNIQYF; DNA: TGCAGCGTAAATACAGGGCCAGCCAAAAACATTCAGTACTTC
J: TRBJ1-2; D: .; V: TRBV18; size: few; CDR3: CASSLRGVEGRGYGYTF; DNA: TGTGCCAGCTCGCTAAGAGGGGTGGAGGGAAGAGGCTATGGCTACACCTTC
J: TRBJ2-5; D: TRBD2; V: TRBV9; size: few; CDR3: CASSVPGGPQETQYF; DNA: TGTGCCAGCAGCGTACCGGGGGGGCCTCAAGAGACCCAGTACTTC
J: TRBJ2-3; D: .; V: TRBV29-1; size: .; CDR3: CSVDWPLTTQYF; DNA: TGCAGCGTTGATTGGCCTCTTACCACGCAGTATTTT
J: TRBJ2-5; D: TRBD1; V: TRBV18; size: few; CDR3: CASSPPLDRGRGETQYF; DNA: TGTGCCAGCTCACCTCCCCTGGACAGGGGAAGGGGAGAGACCCAGTACTTC
J: TRBJ1-2; D: TRBD1; V: TRBV6-6; size: .; CDR3: CASSYPGQGHGYTF; DNA: TGTGCCAGCAGTTACCCGGGACAGGGACATGGCTACACCTTC